This entry is about one TCR beta chain. This sample is part of a study of blood T cell repertoires in COVID-19. For the study at large: In each case, the material was cDNA or gDNA derived from T cells, B-cell-depleted T cells, or PBMCs.

Original handling: Amplification from reference gene primers served as the basis for estimated nucleated cell counts. The method was immunoSEQ multiplex PCR; TCRdb's version includes in-frame clones alone and lacks a portion of them. V and J calls and clone size are given by that table; D and trimming were obtained from the DNA. Among a few hundred thousand clones listed, more than 65% were seen once. The V segment lost 3 bases and the J segment 3 bases; nucleotides outside the gene matches: 4. CDR1 and CDR2 (germline): GTSNPN, SVGIG (reference sequence). This CDR3 is 13 amino acids long. The TCR sequence derives from a woman between 18 and 30 years old with acute or convalescent COVID-19. The material sequenced was peripheral blood. This chain joins TRBV30 and TRBJ2-7, with TRBD1 matching 8 bases. DNA of the CDR3: TGTGCCTGGAGCAAAACAGGGGGCTACGAGCAGTACTTC. As protein: CAWSKTGGYEQYF.